The T cell receptor beta chain described here comes from a study of identical twins. With no exceptions, donors were healthy Caucasians. This clonotype was observed many times. Its specificity is unknown. Study-wide points: Analyses of zero insertions could be partly confounded by invariant MAIT and iNKT cells. Weaker excess twin sharing was observed in beta out-of-frame sequences.

The germline V gene encodes CDR1 LNHNV and CDR2 YYDKDF (reference sequence). Trimming cost V 1 base and J 0 bases, with 12 bases left between them. The CDR3 is 16 amino acids. In TCRdb, the 5' RACE reads were re-called with MiXCR into one record per CDR3 protein. This sample has just over 500,000 distinct CDR3 sequences; roughly a fifth occur once, and the top ten carry about 0.91%. This sample also belongs to another study, concerning T cells expressing NK-cell markers. That paper states: Beta-chain profiling covered CD3+CD56+NKG2C+, CD3+CD56+NKG2C- and CD3+CD56-NKG2C+ sorted subsets.

V is TRBV15 and J is TRBJ2-5; perhaps D is TRBD1 or TRBD2 (5 bases each). The TCR sequence derives from a young woman in good health. The sample taken for sequencing was CD4+ T cells sorted from blood. In nucleotides, the CDR3 is TGTGCCACCAGCAGAGCCTCCGGGACCCACCAAGAGACCCAGTACTTC. Amino acids: CATSRASGTHQETQYF.